The 10 T cell receptor beta chains below were found in one sample sequenced in a study of shared clonotypes between healthy human individuals. Profiling relied on immunoSEQ multiplex PCR, and the TCRdb table lists in-frame clones only, not all of them. Of 1.5 million to 1.9 million clones in the sample, 95% to 99% are singletons; the top ten hold 0.4% to 0.45%. Sequenced sample: naive CD4+ T cells sorted from blood. Subset: CD45RA+ positively selected. All receptors derive from a man younger than 45 in good health.

This chain uses TRBV30 with TRBJ1-3; D perhaps matches TRBD1 (5 bases). This CDR3 contains 15 residues. Deletions cut 3 bases from V and 1 base from J, with 13 bases between. Germline V gene data show CDR1 as GTSNPN and CDR2 as SVGIG (reference sequence). Here the CDR3 reads CAWRAGALSGNTIYF. The CDR3 nucleotides read TGTGCCTGGAGGGCCGGGGCCCTATCTGGAAACACCATATATTTT. Full variable domain (rest looked up from reference TRBV30 and TRBJ1-3): SQTIHQWPATLVQPVGSPLSLECTVEGTSNPNLYWYRQAAGRGLQLLFYSVGIGQISSEVPQNLSASRPQDRQFILSSKKLLLSDSGFYLCAWRAGALSGNTIYFGEGSWLTVV.

This chain connects TRBV4-1 to TRBJ1-4; 11 bases are shared with TRBD1. V shed 3 bases and J 4 bases; nucleotides not matched to a gene: 4. The CDR3 is made up of 16 amino acids. Germline CDR1 is MGHRA and CDR2 is YSYEKL. CDR3 region: CASSQSGTGGNEKLFF. The DNA for the CDR3 is TGCGCCAGCAGCCAGTCCGGGACAGGGGGTAATGAAAAACTGTTTTTT.

The rearrangement links TRBV28 to TRBJ1-5, with D possibly TRBD1 on 6 matching bases. With 6 bases removed from V and 1 base from J, the gap between germline ends came to 13 bases. This CDR3 is built from 15 residues. Germline-derived CDR1 and CDR2 are MDHEN and SYDVKM. The CDR3, as DNA: TGTGCCAGCAGACTACAGGGTCTAAGCAATCAGCCCCAGCATTTT. This sequence encodes CASRLQGLSNQPQHF.

This sequence joins TRBV28 and TRBJ2-2; D remains unclear. The germline V and J ends were trimmed by 6 bases and 5 bases, with 16 bases remaining between them. Germline-derived CDR1 and CDR2 are MDHEN and SYDVKM. The CDR3 covers 15 residues. The CDR3 DNA follows: TGTGCCAGCAGCCCCGTGGCCCGCGCTACCGGGGAGCTGTTTTTT. Residues: CASSPVARATGELFF.

The V call is TRBV27, the J call TRBJ2-5, with D uncertain. V was pared by 6 bases and J by 5 bases, with 16 bases between. This CDR3 spans 14 amino acids. Germline CDR1 reads MNHEY; CDR2 reads SMNVEV (reference sequence). CDR3 in amino acids: CASRKDLNWETQYF. The DNA of the CDR3 is TGTGCCAGCAGAAAAGATTTAAATTGGGAGACCCAGTACTTC.

The rearrangement links TRBV27 to TRBJ1-5; TRBD1 matches at 7 bases. Germline CDR1 and CDR2: MNHEY and SMNVEV (reference sequence). This CDR3 comprises 19 residues. The trim removed 3 bases at V and 3 bases at J, leaving 17 bases unmatched. The CDR3 DNA sequence: TGTGCCAGCAGTTTTTACCCACAGGGGAGTCTGATTTTCAATCAGCCCCAGCATTTT. Its protein is CASSFYPQGSLIFNQPQHF.

This chain joins TRBV10-3 and TRBJ1-2; maybe TRBD1 (6 bases). Trimming pared 4 bases from V and 2 bases from J, leaving 11 bases between. Germline assignment: CDR1 ENHRY and CDR2 SYGVKD. This CDR3 has 14 amino acids. CDR3: CAISGDTQNYGYTF. CDR3 coding DNA: TGTGCCATCAGTGGGGACACTCAGAACTATGGCTACACCTTC.

This chain joins TRBV6-6 and TRBJ2-1; D unresolved. V was pared by 5 bases and J by 7 bases, with 9 bases between. Germline V gives CDR1 MNHNY, CDR2 SVGAGI (reference sequence). The CDR3 spans 12 residues. The CDR3: CASSPAGNEQFF. The CDR3 coding sequence is TGTGCCAGCAGTCCCGCCGGGAATGAGCAGTTCTTC.

Here the CDR3 DNA reads TGTGCCAGCAGCTTAGGGGGCTTAGCGGGAACGACATACGAGCAGTACTTC. Translation gives CASSLGGLAGTTYEQYF. This sequence joins TRBV7-9 and TRBJ2-7; the match to TRBD2 covers 8 bases. The junction had 12 bases not matched to a gene; V was cut back by 1 base and J by 4 bases. Germline CDR1 SEHNR, CDR2 FQNEAQ (reference sequence). The CDR3 is 17 amino acids.

The chain carries TRBV5-1 and TRBJ1-2; D possibly corresponds to TRBD1 (6 bases). The length of the CDR3 is 16 residues. V was cut by 0 bases and J by 7 bases, with 19 bases left in between. CDR1 SGHRS and CDR2 YFSETQ come from the germline V gene. Here the CDR3 DNA reads TGCGCCAGCAGCTTGGGGGACACAGGTGCTGCCCTTGGCTACACCTTC. Its protein is CASSLGDTGAALGYTF.